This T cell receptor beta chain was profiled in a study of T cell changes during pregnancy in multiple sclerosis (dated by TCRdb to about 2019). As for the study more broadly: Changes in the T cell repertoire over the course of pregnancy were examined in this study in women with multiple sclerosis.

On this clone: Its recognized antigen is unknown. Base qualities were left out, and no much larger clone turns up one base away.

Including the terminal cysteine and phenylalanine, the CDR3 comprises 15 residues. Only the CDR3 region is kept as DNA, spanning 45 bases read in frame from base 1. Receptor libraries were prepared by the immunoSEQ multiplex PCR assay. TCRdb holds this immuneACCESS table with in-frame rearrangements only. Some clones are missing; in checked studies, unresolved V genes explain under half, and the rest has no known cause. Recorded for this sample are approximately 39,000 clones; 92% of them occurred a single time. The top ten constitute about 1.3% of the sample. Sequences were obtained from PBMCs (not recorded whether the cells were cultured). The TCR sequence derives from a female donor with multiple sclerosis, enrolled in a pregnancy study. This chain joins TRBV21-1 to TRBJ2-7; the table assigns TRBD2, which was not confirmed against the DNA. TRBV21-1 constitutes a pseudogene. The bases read TGTGCCAGCAGCAAAGCTCGGACTAGCGTCTACGAGCAGTACTTC. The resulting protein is CASSKARTSVYEQYF.